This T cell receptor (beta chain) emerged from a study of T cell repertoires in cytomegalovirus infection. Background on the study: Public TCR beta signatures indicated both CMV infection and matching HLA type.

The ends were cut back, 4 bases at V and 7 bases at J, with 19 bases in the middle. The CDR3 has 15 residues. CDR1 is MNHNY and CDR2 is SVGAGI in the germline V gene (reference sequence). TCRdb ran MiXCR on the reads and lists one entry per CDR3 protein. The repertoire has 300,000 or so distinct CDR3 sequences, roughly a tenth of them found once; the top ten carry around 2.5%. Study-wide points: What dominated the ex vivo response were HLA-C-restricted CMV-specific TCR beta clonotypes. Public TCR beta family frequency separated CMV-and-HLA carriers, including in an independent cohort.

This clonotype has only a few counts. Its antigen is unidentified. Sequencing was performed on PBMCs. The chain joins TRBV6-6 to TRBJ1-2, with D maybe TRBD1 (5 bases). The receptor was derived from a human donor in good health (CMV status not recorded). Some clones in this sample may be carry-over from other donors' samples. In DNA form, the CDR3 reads TGTGCCAGCAGTTTCCTTAGGGAGGGACCAGGTGGCTACACCTTC. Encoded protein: CASSFLREGPGGYTF.